This T cell receptor beta chain stems from a study of blood T cell repertoires in COVID-19. As for the study in general: There were acute and convalescent COVID-19 samples, and they came from the United States, Italy and Spain. PBMCs, B-cell-depleted T cells, or T cells provided the cDNA or gDNA that made up the material.

Original processing methods: The assay estimated nucleated cells by amplifying reference gene primers. Sequencing was performed with immunoSEQ multiplex PCR; in TCRdb, only in-frame clones are kept and a portion is missing. V and J calls and clone size are as listed in that table; D and trimming were resolved from the DNA. The repertoire consists of fewer than 50,000 clones, with about 82% occurring once and the leading ten covering 38%. Unmatched junction bases numbered 9, after V lost 3 bases and J lost 3 bases. Germline lookup yields CDR1 MNHEY and CDR2 SMNVEV (reference sequence). The CDR3 has 16 residues.

Specimen: peripheral blood. The source of this sequence is a man of 80 years or more with active or convalescent COVID-19. The genes are TRBV27 and TRBJ2-7; 9 nucleotides agree with TRBD1. Here the CDR3 reads CASSFLSGTGNYEQYF. DNA for the CDR3: TGTGCCAGCAGTTTCCTATCCGGGACAGGGAACTACGAGCAGTACTTC.